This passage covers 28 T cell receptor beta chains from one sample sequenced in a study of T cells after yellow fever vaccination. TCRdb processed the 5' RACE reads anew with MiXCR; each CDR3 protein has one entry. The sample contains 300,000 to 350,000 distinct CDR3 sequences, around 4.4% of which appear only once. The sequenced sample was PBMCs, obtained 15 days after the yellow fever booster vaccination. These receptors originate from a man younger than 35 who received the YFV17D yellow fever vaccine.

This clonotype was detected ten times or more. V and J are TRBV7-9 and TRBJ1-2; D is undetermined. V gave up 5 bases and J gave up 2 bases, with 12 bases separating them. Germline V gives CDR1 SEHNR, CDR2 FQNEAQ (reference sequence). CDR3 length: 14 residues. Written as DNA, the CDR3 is TGTGCCAGCAGCCAGAAAACAGACAACTATGGCTACACCTTC. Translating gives CASSQKTDNYGYTF.

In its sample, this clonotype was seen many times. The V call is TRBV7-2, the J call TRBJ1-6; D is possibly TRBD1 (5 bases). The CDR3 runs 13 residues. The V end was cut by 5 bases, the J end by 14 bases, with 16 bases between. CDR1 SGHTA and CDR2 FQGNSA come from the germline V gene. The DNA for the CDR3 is TGTGCCAGCAGCGACAGCGGGGGTTTGACCCTCCACTTT. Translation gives CASSDSGGLTLHF.

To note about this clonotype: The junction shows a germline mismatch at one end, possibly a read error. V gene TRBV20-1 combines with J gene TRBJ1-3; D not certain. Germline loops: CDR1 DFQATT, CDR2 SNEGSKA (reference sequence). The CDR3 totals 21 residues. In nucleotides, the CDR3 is TGCAGCGCTAGGGATACCTCAAACCGGGGATCACATAAGTGGTCTGGAAACACCATATATTTT. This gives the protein CSARDTSNRGSHKWSGNTIYF.

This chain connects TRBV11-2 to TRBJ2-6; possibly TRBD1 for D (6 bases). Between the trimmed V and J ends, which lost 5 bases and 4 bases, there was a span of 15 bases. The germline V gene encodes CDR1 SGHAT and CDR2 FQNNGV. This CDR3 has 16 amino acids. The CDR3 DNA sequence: TGTGCCAGCAGCAAACTACAGGGATCCGGGGCCAACGTCCTGACTTTC. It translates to CASSKLQGSGANVLTF.

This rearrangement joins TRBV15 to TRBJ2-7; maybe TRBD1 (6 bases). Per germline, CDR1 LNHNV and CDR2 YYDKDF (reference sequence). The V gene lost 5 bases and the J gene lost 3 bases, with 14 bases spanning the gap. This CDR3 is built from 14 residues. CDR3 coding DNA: TGTGCCACCAGCCCTCCGGGACAATACTACGAGCAGTACGTC. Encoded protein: CATSPPGQYYEQYV.

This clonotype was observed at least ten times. The CDR3 sequence is CSALDRSNTGELFF. The CDR3 DNA sequence: TGCAGTGCCCTGGACAGATCGAACACCGGGGAGCTGTTTTTT. The gene calls are TRBV20-1 and TRBJ2-2; TRBD1 is a possible D gene (6 bases). The CDR3 is 14 residues long. Trimming pared 6 bases from V and 0 bases from J, leaving 11 bases between. CDR1 and CDR2 (germline): DFQATT, SNEGSKA (reference sequence).

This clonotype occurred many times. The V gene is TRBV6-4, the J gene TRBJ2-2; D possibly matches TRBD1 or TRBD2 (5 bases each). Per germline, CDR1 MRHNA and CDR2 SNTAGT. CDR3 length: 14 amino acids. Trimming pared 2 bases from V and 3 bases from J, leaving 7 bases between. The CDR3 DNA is TGTGCCAGCAGTGACAGGGGAGACACCGGGGAGCTGTTTTTT. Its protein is CASSDRGDTGELFF.

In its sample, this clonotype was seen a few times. DNA of the CDR3: TGTGCCACCAGCAGAGATCCCGCTTTGTCGGGCTACACCTTC. Protein product: CATSRDPALSGYTF. J is TRBJ1-2 and V is TRBV15; the D is unclear. Trimming cost V 0 bases and J 8 bases, with 13 bases left between them. The CDR3 loop spans 14 amino acids. The germline gives CDR1 LNHNV, CDR2 YYDKDF (reference sequence).

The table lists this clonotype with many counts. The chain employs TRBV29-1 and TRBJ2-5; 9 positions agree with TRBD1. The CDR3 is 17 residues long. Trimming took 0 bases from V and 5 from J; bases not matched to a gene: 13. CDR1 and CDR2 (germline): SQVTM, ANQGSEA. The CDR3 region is CSVEDLRRTGDWETQYF. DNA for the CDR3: TGCAGCGTTGAAGATCTTAGGCGGACAGGGGATTGGGAGACCCAGTACTTC. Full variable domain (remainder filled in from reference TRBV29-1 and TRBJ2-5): SAVISQKPSRDICQRGTSLTIQCQVDSQVTMMFWYRQQPGQSLTLIATANQGSEATYESGFVIDKFPISRPNLTFSTLTVSNMSPEDSSIYLCSVEDLRRTGDWETQYFGPGTRLLVL.

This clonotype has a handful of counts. In nucleotides, the CDR3 is TGTGCCAGAAGCTTGGTTGGTAATCAGCCCCAGCATTTT. It specifies CARSLVGNQPQHF. The genes are TRBV5-3 and TRBJ1-5; no clear D gene. TRBV5-3 is recorded as an ORF, its role being uncertain. V shed 0 bases and J shed 4 bases, with 5 bases lying between them. The CDR3 covers 13 residues.

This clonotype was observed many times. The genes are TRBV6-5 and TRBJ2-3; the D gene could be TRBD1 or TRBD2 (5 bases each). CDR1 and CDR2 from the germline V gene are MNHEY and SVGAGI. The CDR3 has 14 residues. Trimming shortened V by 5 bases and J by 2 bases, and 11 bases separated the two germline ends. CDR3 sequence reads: CASSAREFTDTQYF. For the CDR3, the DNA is TGTGCCAGCAGTGCCAGGGAGTTCACAGATACGCAGTATTTT.

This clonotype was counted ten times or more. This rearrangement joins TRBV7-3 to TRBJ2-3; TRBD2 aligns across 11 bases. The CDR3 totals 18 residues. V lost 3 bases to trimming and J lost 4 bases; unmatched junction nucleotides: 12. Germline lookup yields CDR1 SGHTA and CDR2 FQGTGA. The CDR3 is CASSFGSLAGGVSDTQYF. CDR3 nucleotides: TGTGCCAGCAGCTTCGGTTCGCTAGCGGGGGGAGTATCAGATACGCAGTATTTT.

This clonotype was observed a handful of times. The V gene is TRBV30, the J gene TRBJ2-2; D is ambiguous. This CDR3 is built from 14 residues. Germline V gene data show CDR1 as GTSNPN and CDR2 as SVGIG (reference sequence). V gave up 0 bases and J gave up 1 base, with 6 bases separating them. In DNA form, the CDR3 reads TGTGCCTGGAGTGTTGCCCAGAACACCGGGGAGCTGTTTTTT. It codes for CAWSVAQNTGELFF.

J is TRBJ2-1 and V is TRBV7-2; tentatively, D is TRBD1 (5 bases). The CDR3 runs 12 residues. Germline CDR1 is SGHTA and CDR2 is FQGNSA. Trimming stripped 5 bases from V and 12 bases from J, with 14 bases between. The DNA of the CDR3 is TGTGCCAGCAGCATACAGGTCACGGGGCAGTTCTTC. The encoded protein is CASSIQVTGQFF.

CDR3 protein: CASSPDRIGTGELFF. The CDR3 coding sequence is TGTGCCAGCTCACCAGACAGGATCGGAACCGGGGAGCTGTTTTTT. The chain carries TRBV18 and TRBJ2-2, with D tentatively TRBD1 (6 bases). V dropped 2 bases and J dropped 5 bases, with 12 bases sitting between them. The CDR3 contains 15 residues. Germline-derived CDR1 and CDR2 are KGHSH and LQKENI. Based on the CDR3 plus reference TRBV18 and TRBJ2-2, the full variable domain is NAGVMQNPRHLVRRRGQEARLRCSPMKGHSHVYWYRQLPEEGLKFMVYLQKENIIDESGMPKERFSAEFPKEGPSILRIQQVVRGDSAAYFCASSPDRIGTGELFFGEGSRLTVL.

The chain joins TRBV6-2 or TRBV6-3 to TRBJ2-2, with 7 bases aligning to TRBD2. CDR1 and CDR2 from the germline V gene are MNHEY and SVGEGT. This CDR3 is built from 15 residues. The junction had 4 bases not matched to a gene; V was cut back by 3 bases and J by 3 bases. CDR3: CASSYRAGYTGELFF. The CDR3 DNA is TGTGCCAGCAGTTATCGAGCGGGGTACACCGGGGAGCTGTTTTTT.

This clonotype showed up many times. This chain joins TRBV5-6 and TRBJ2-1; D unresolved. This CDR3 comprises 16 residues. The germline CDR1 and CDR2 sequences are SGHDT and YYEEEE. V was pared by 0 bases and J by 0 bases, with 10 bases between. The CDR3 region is CASSLVFRVSYNEQFF. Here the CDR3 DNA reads TGTGCCAGCAGCTTGGTTTTTCGAGTCTCCTACAATGAGCAGTTCTTC.

The CDR3 sequence: CASSLERDRVYEQYF. The CDR3 DNA sequence: TGTGCCAGCAGCTTAGAAAGGGACAGGGTTTACGAGCAGTACTTC. This chain uses TRBV7-2 with TRBJ2-7; TRBD1 aligns across 9 bases. Germline lookup yields CDR1 SGHTA and CDR2 FQGNSA. V was pared by 1 base and J by 4 bases, with 5 bases of the junction left unmatched. The CDR3 sequence is 15 residues long.

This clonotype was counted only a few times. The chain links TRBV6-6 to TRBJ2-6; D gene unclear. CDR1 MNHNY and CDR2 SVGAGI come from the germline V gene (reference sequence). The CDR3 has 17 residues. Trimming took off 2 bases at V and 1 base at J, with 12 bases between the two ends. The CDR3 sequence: CASSYESHTSGANVLTF. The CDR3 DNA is TGTGCCAGCAGTTACGAGAGTCACACTTCTGGGGCCAACGTCCTGACTTTC.

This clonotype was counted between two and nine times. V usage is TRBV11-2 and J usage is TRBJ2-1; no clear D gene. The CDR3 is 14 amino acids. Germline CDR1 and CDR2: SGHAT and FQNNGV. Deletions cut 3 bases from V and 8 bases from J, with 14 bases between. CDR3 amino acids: CASSFIQASYEQFF. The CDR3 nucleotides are TGTGCCAGCAGCTTTATCCAGGCAAGCTATGAGCAGTTCTTC. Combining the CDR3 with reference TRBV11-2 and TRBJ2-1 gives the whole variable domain EAGVAQSPRYKIIEKRQSVAFWCNPISGHATLYWYQQILGQGPKLLIQFQNNGVVDDSQLPKDRFSAERLKGVDSTLKIQPAKLEDSAVYLCASSFIQASYEQFFGPGTRLTVL.

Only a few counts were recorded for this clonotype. Here the CDR3 reads CASVPGLAGVHEQFF. CDR3 in DNA: TGTGCCAGCGTACCGGGACTAGCGGGGGTCCATGAGCAGTTCTTC. The chain combines TRBV2 with TRBJ2-1; 14 bases line up with TRBD2. This CDR3 is built from 15 residues. Trimming took 8 bases from V and 8 from J; bases not matched to a gene: 8. Germline CDR1 and CDR2: SNHLY and FYNNEI.

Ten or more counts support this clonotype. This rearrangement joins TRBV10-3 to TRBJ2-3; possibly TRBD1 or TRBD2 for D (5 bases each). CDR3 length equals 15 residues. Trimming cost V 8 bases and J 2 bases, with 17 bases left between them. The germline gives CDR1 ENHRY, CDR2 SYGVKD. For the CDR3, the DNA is TGTGCCATCTCCCCCGGGGCTAGTCCCACAGATACGCAGTATTTT. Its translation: CAISPGASPTDTQYF.

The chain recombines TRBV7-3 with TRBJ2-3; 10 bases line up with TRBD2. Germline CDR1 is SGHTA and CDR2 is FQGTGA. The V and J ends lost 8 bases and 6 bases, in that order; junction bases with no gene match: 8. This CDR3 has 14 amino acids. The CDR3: CASGSGGASDTQYF. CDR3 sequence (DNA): TGTGCCAGCGGAAGCGGGGGGGCCAGTGATACGCAGTATTTT.

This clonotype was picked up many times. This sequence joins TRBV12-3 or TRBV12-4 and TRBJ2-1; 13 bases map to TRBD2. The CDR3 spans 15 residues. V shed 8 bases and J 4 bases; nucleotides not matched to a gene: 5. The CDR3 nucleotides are TGTGCCAGCGAACTAGCGGGGGGGCAGTACAATGAGCAGTTCTTC. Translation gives CASELAGGQYNEQFF.

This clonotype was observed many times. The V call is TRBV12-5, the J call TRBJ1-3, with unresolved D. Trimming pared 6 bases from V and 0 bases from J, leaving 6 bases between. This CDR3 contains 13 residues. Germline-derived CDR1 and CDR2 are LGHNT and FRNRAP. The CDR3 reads CASGGSSGNTIYF. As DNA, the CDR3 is TGTGCTAGTGGCGGGAGCTCTGGAAACACCATATATTTT.

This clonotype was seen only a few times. CDR3 sequence (DNA): TGCAGTGCTAGAGAAGGAGGAACGAACACTGAAGCTTTCTTT. Protein product: CSAREGGTNTEAFF. The chain combines TRBV20-1 with TRBJ1-1; D is unresolved. V lost 0 bases, J lost 1 base, and 9 bases lay in between. CDR3 length: 14 amino acids. Per germline, CDR1 DFQATT and CDR2 SNEGSKA (reference sequence).

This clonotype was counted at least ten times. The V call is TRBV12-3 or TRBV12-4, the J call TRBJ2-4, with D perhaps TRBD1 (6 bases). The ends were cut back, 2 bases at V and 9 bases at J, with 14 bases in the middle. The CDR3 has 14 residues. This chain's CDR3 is CASSLRGWVGIQYF. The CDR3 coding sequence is TGTGCCAGCAGTTTAAGGGGGTGGGTTGGCATTCAGTACTTC.

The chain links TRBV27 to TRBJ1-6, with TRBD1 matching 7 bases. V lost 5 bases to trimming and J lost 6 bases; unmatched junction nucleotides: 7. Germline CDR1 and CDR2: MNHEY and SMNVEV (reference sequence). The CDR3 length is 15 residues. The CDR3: CASSPQRQGNSPLHF. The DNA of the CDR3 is TGTGCCAGCAGTCCGCAACGACAGGGTAATTCACCCCTCCACTTT.